The 5 T cell receptor beta chains in this list originate from one sample, sequenced in a study of T cells in Graves' hyperthyroidism and ophthalmopathy. Amplification yielded TCR beta CDR3 regions, with RNA transcripts as the source. The primer set for the first-round RT-PCR of the TCR CDR3 was HTBI. TCRdb reprocessed the multiplex PCR reads via MiXCR and lists one record per CDR3 protein. The sample lists 650,000 to 800,000 distinct CDR3 sequences, roughly 46% occurring once. The sequenced sample was peripheral blood or thyroid tissue (not recorded which). These receptors originate from an adult man with Graves' disease, either hyperthyroidism or ophthalmopathy (not recorded which).

This clonotype was counted only a few times. The chain recombines TRBV6-1 with TRBJ1-2, with D possibly matching TRBD1 (5 bases). The germline V gene has CDR1 MNHNS and CDR2 SASEGT. The CDR3 contains 13 residues. Trimming took 4 bases from V and 7 from J, leaving 13 bases between them. This chain's CDR3 is CASSVQDKGGYTF. DNA of the CDR3: TGTGCCAGCAGTGTGCAGGACAAGGGTGGCTACACCTTC.

A remark on this clonotype: A read error may be the cause here, since a much bigger clone is one base away. This chain links TRBV19 with TRBJ1-1; possibly TRBD1 for D (5 bases). Deletions cut 9 bases from V and 4 bases from J, with 18 bases between. This CDR3 spans 14 amino acids. Germline lookup yields CDR1 LNHDA and CDR2 SQIVND (reference sequence). CDR3 coding DNA: TGTGCCAGCAGTTACTCGGCAGGGAGCACTGAAGCTTTCTTT. Translating it yields CASSYSAGSTEAFF. Full variable domain (outside the CDR3, taken from reference TRBV19 and TRBJ1-1): DGGITQSPKYLFRKEGQNVTLSCEQNLNHDAMYWYRQDPGQGLRLIYYSQIVNDFQKGDIAEGYSVSREKKESFPLTVTSAQKNPTAFYLCASSYSAGSTEAFFGQGTRLTVV.

The V and J genes are TRBV24-1 and TRBJ1-1; D call uncertain. Germline CDR1 KGHDR, CDR2 SFDVKD. Trimming took 4 bases from V and 7 from J, leaving 12 bases between them. CDR3 length: 13 residues. In DNA, the CDR3 is TGTGCCACCAGTGACCCGGGCGGGGATGAAGCTTTCTTT. Translating it yields CATSDPGGDEAFF.

The gene calls are TRBV7-8 and TRBJ2-5; TRBD1 aligns across 8 bases. This CDR3 has 13 residues. Germline CDR1 and CDR2: SGHVS and FQNEAQ. J lost 9 bases, V lost 4 bases, and 7 bases had no gene match. Written as DNA, the CDR3 is TGTGCCAGCAGCTCGGGACAGGATCAGCCCCAGTACTTC. Translation gives CASSSGQDQPQYF.

The chain is built from TRBV20-1 and TRBJ2-7; 9 bases line up with TRBD2. The CDR3 has 14 residues. V trimming: 3 bases; J trimming: 6 bases; junction bases outside the gene matches: 9. The germline gives CDR1 DFQATT, CDR2 SNEGSKA (reference sequence). The CDR3 DNA is TGCAGTGCTAGGACTAGCGGAGCCCAAGCCGAGCAGTACTTC. The encoded protein is CSARTSGAQAEQYF.